Detailed here is one T cell receptor (beta chain). No antigen is known for it. The entry originates in a study of cytomegalovirus exposure and HLA in healthy donors. Overall study context: From about 170 million T cells, an earlier analysis saw 120 million or so unique TCR beta sequences.

Points from the study as a whole: An analysis done earlier found most TCR beta V segments productive about 87% or about 30% of the time.

PCR primers comprised 60 Vbeta and 13 Jbeta primers. The data were produced by immunoSEQ multiplex PCR, yet TCRdb's version contains in-frame clones alone and is incomplete. This table has around 120,000 clones, 83% appearing once. The sequence was obtained from a girl aged 2-10 years in good health and CMV-seronegative. Sequenced material: PBMCs.

CDR3 DNA sequence: TGTGCCAGCAGCGTAGATCTAGCGGGGACCTCCTACAATGAGCAGTTCTTC. Its translation: CASSVDLAGTSYNEQFF. V is TRBV9 and J is TRBJ2-1, with 9 nucleotides matching TRBD2. Trimming at V came to 0 bases and at J to 0 bases, leaving 4 bases not matched to a gene. CDR1 is SGDLS and CDR2 is YYNGEE in the germline V gene. The CDR3 consists of 17 residues.